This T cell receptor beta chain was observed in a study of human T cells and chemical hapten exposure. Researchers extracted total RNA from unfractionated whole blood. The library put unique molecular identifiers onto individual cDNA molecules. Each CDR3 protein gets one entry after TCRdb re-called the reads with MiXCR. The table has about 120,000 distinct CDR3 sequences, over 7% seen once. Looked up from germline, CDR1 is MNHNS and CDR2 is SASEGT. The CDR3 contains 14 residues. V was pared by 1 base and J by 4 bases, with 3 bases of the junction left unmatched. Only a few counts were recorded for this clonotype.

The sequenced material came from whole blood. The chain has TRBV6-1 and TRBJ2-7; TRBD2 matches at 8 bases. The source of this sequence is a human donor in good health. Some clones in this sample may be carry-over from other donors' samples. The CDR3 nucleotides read TGTGCCAGCAGTGAAGGGCCGGGAGGGTACGAGCAGTACTTC. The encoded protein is CASSEGPGGYEQYF.